This TCR beta chain was captured by sequencing in a study of human T cells and chemical hapten exposure. Study details: TCR yields per sample varied, mainly owing to small pooled library volume differences.

Time point in this sample: healthy volunteer bleed at 6 weeks. Extraction of total RNA was performed on unfractionated whole blood. Germline CDR1 reads SGHAT; CDR2 reads FQNNGV. V gave up 5 bases and J gave up 12 bases, with 8 bases separating them. The CDR3 has 10 residues. The library labeled individual cDNA molecules by adding unique molecular identifiers to them. Source study methods: Counting gave a median of around 100,000 TCRs per sample, with values ranging from about 23,224 to 690,600. Using its own MiXCR run on the RACE reads, TCRdb lists one record per CDR3 protein. TCRdb's processing, not the authors' own work, is the source of the V and J calls. Seen here are under 90,000 distinct CDR3 sequences, over 8.5% observed once, and the top ten hold around 1.4%.

Sequenced sample: whole blood. The TCR sequence derives from a male donor in good health. Some clones in this sample may be carry-over from other donors' samples. The chain links TRBV11-2 to TRBJ2-1; D is possibly TRBD1 (5 bases). CDR3 sequence reads: CASSGAVQFF. The CDR3 bases are TGTGCCAGCAGCGGGGCCGTGCAGTTCTTC.